A single sample gave rise to the 32 T cell receptor beta chains below, sequenced in a study of cytomegalovirus exposure and HLA in healthy donors. The assay was immunoSEQ multiplex PCR, and TCRdb's table has in-frame clones only and misses some. The table records 65,000 or so clones, around 95% of them present only once. The sequencing sample was made of PBMCs. The receptors derive from a man in his late teens or twenties in good health and CMV-seropositive.

The chain links TRBV6-6 to TRBJ2-1; 8 nucleotides agree with TRBD1. Looked up from germline, CDR1 is MNHNY and CDR2 is SVGAGI (reference sequence). This CDR3 is built from 12 residues. Unmatched junction bases numbered 3, after V lost 6 bases and J lost 8 bases. This CDR3 reads CASRGTGDEQFF. CDR3 DNA sequence: TGTGCCAGCAGGGGGACAGGAGATGAGCAGTTCTTC.

The V gene is TRBV19, the J gene TRBJ2-2; 8 bases align to TRBD1. The length of the CDR3 is 14 residues. CDR1 is LNHDA and CDR2 is SQIVND in the germline V gene (reference sequence). J was trimmed by 3 bases and V by 7 bases; bases with no gene match: 4. CDR3 residues: CASNEDRDTGELFF. CDR3 bases: TGTGCCAGTAATGAGGACAGGGACACCGGGGAGCTGTTTTTT.

Only one count was recorded for this clone. The genes are TRBV7-3 and TRBJ2-5, with TRBD1 matching over 7 bases. The germline V gene has CDR1 SGHTA and CDR2 FQGTGA. The CDR3 covers 13 residues. The junction had 4 bases not matched to a gene; V was cut back by 5 bases and J by 4 bases. CDR3 in DNA: TGTGCCAGCAGCCTTCGACAGGGAGAGACCCAGTACTTC. The encoded protein is CASSLRQGETQYF.

In this sample, this clone turned up once. The rearrangement links TRBV18 to TRBJ2-3; 10 bases line up with TRBD2. After removal of 0 bases from V and 2 bases from J, the junction contained 2 bases not matched to a gene. Germline assignment: CDR1 KGHSH and CDR2 LQKENI. This CDR3 is 16 amino acids long. The DNA for the CDR3 is TGTGCCAGCTCACCACCTAGCGGGGGGTACACAGATACGCAGTATTTT. Protein product: CASSPPSGGYTDTQYF.

The chain links TRBV30 to TRBJ1-1; D may be TRBD1 (5 bases). Trimming pared 0 bases from V and 11 bases from J, leaving 19 bases between. CDR3 size: 14 residues. The germline V gene has CDR1 GTSNPN and CDR2 SVGIG (reference sequence). The CDR3 spells CAWSVKAGPWMAFF. The CDR3 nucleotides are TGTGCCTGGAGTGTGAAGGCAGGGCCCTGGATGGCTTTCTTT. The whole variable domain, filled in from reference TRBV30 and TRBJ1-1, reads SQTIHQWPATLVQPVGSPLSLECTVEGTSNPNLYWYRQAAGRGLQLLFYSVGIGQISSEVPQNLSASRPQDRQFILSSKKLLLSDSGFYLCAWSVKAGPWMAFFGQGTRLTVV.

The CDR3 region is CASSPRPGQGPGFF. The CDR3 DNA is TGTGCCAGCAGCCCACGTCCAGGACAGGGGCCGGGCTTCTTT. This chain uses TRBV11-2 with TRBJ1-1; TRBD1 matches 9 bases. Germline CDR1 SGHAT, CDR2 FQNNGV. This CDR3 is 14 amino acids long. V lost 5 bases and J lost 14; bases outside the gene matches: 15.

This clone has just one count. The chain joins TRBV5-5 to TRBJ2-7; D uncertain. Germline CDR1 and CDR2: SGHKS and YYEKEE (reference sequence). Trimming shortened V by 1 base and J by 7 bases, and 12 bases separated the two germline ends. The CDR3 runs 13 residues. The CDR3 spells CASSLRVAYEQYF. CDR3 bases: TGTGCCAGCAGCTTGCGCGTAGCATATGAGCAGTACTTC.

Concerning this clone itself: The junction differs from germline at one of its ends, possibly a read error. Here the CDR3 DNA reads TGTGCCTTCAATCGGGGGGTGGGTACCGGGAAGCTGTTTTTT. It codes for CAFNRGVGTGKLFF. The rearrangement uses TRBV30 and TRBJ2-2, with 7 positions matching TRBD2. The CDR3 runs to 14 residues. Germline CDR1 is GTSNPN and CDR2 is SVGIG (reference sequence).

The gene calls are TRBV11-3 and TRBJ2-5, with D maybe TRBD2 (7 bases). Germline V CDR1 and CDR2: SGHNT, YENEEA. V dropped 5 bases and J dropped 2 bases, with 15 bases sitting between them. The CDR3 spans 15 residues. CDR3 region: CASSVEKGGQETQYF. Here the CDR3 DNA reads TGTGCCAGCAGCGTCGAGAAGGGGGGGCAAGAGACCCAGTACTTC.

J is TRBJ2-1 and V is TRBV7-9, with D possibly being TRBD1 (5 bases). The germline V and J ends were trimmed by 6 bases and 3 bases, with 9 bases remaining between them. CDR3 length equals 13 residues. Germline CDR1 reads SEHNR; CDR2 reads FQNEAQ (reference sequence). The CDR3 DNA reads TGTGCCAGCAGACCGGACAACTACAATGAGCAGTTCTTC. Translated: CASRPDNYNEQFF.

The chain recombines TRBV20-1 with TRBJ2-7; D uncertain. CDR1 and CDR2 from the germline V gene are DFQATT and SNEGSKA (reference sequence). CDR3 length equals 11 residues. Trimming removed 1 base from V and 5 bases from J, with 6 bases in between. CDR3 region: CSARAGHEQYF. CDR3 bases: TGCAGTGCTAGAGCAGGTCACGAGCAGTACTTC.

This clone was detected only once. The chain couples TRBV28 to TRBJ2-1, with 8 bases aligning to TRBD2. V was pared by 7 bases and J by 2 bases, with 7 bases of the junction left unmatched. Germline CDR1 reads MDHEN; CDR2 reads SYDVKM. This CDR3 spans 15 amino acids. This CDR3 reads CASKQAGDTYNEQFF. The DNA of the CDR3 is TGTGCCAGCAAACAAGCGGGGGATACCTACAATGAGCAGTTCTTC.

The CDR3 DNA is TGTGCCAGTTGGGGGACAGGTACCCACGAGCAGTACTTC. As protein: CASWGTGTHEQYF. The chain couples TRBV6-1 to TRBJ2-7; 8 bases are shared with TRBD1. From germline, CDR1 is MNHNS and CDR2 SASEGT. V lost 9 bases to trimming and J lost 5 bases; unmatched junction nucleotides: 9. CDR3 size: 13 residues.

The chain employs TRBV28 and TRBJ2-2; 9 bases align to TRBD1. The CDR3 covers 14 residues. Germline-derived CDR1 and CDR2 are MDHEN and SYDVKM. V gave up 4 bases and J gave up 4 bases; unmatched junction bases: 1. CDR3 residues: CASSSGQGTGELFF. The CDR3 DNA reads as TGTGCCAGCAGTTCGGGACAGGGCACCGGGGAGCTGTTTTTT. Based on the CDR3 plus reference TRBV28 and TRBJ2-2, the full variable domain is DVKVTQSSRYLVKRTGEKVFLECVQDMDHENMFWYRQDPGLGLRLIYFSYDVKMKEKGDIPEGYSVSREKKERFSLILESASTNQTSMYLCASSSGQGTGELFFGEGSRLTVL.

The rearrangement links TRBV9 to TRBJ1-2; the D gene is possibly TRBD1 (6 bases). Germline CDR1 is SGDLS and CDR2 is YYNGEE. This CDR3 has 13 residues. With 3 bases removed from V and 7 bases from J, the gap between germline ends came to 13 bases. The CDR3 region has the DNA TGTGCCAGCAGCGCCGGACAGCTTAGTGGCTACACCTTC. This encodes CASSAGQLSGYTF. Filled out from reference TRBV9 and TRBJ1-2, the complete variable domain reads DSGVTQTPKHLITATGQRVTLRCSPRSGDLSVYWYQQSLDQGLQFLIQYYNGEERAKGNILERFSAQQFPDLHSELNLSSLELGDSALYFCASSAGQLSGYTFGSGTRLTVV.

V and J are TRBV7-9 and TRBJ2-2; D ambiguous. The ends were cut back, 3 bases at V and 5 bases at J, with 4 bases in the middle. This CDR3 is built from 12 residues. Looked up from germline, CDR1 is SEHNR and CDR2 is FQNEAQ (reference sequence). The CDR3 DNA reads TGTGCCAGCAGCTTTATGACCGGGGAGCTGTTTTTT. Residues: CASSFMTGELFF.

The V and J genes are TRBV18 and TRBJ2-5, with 8 bases fitting TRBD1. Germline trimming cut 3 bases from V and 4 bases from J; bases unmatched to any gene: 10. The CDR3 is 16 amino acids. Germline CDR1 KGHSH, CDR2 LQKENI. This CDR3 is CASSPFDRGLRETQYF. CDR3 DNA: TGTGCCAGCTCACCCTTCGACAGGGGCCTACGAGAGACCCAGTACTTC.

The V gene is TRBV6-1, the J gene TRBJ2-7, with 8 positions matching TRBD1. Germline CDR1 and CDR2: MNHNS and SASEGT. The CDR3 sequence is 14 residues long. Trimming took 4 bases from V and 2 from J; bases not matched to a gene: 4. The DNA for the CDR3 is TGTGCCAGCAGTGTTGGACAGGGAACCTACGAGCAGTACTTC. Protein sequence: CASSVGQGTYEQYF.

The genes are TRBV6-5 and TRBJ1-4; unclear D gene. The V gene's germline CDR1 is MNHEY and CDR2 SVGAGI. Trimming cost V 0 bases and J 8 bases, with 13 bases left between them. The CDR3 loop spans 15 amino acids. CDR3 region: CASSYSVTGREKLFF. CDR3 nucleotide sequence: TGTGCCAGCAGTTACTCGGTGACGGGGAGGGAAAAACTGTTTTTT.

This chain connects TRBV6-5 to TRBJ1-2, with D possibly TRBD1 on 6 matching bases. Germline CDR1 reads MNHEY; CDR2 reads SVGAGI. Trimming took off 6 bases at V and 6 bases at J, with 20 bases between the two ends. The CDR3 runs 15 residues. CDR3 in amino acids: CASSHDRTEFDGYTF. The CDR3 bases are TGTGCCAGCAGCCATGACAGGACGGAGTTTGATGGCTACACCTTC.

The rearrangement joins TRBV28 to TRBJ2-2, with TRBD1 matching 8 bases. Trimming took 6 bases from V and 7 from J; bases not matched to a gene: 7. CDR1 MDHEN and CDR2 SYDVKM come from the germline V gene. The CDR3 has 14 amino acids. CDR3 sequence (DNA): TGTGCCAGCAGGAGGGACAGGACGGTCGGGGAGCTGTTTTTT. Encoded protein: CASRRDRTVGELFF.

This clone was counted once. V usage is TRBV25-1 and J usage is TRBJ2-3; no clear D. Germline CDR1 and CDR2: MGHDK and SYGVNS. Trimming removed 4 bases at V and 5 bases at J, with 19 bases between. This CDR3 is built from 16 residues. CDR3 protein: CASSVGFTAPRDTQYF. In DNA, the CDR3 is TGTGCCAGCAGTGTAGGATTCACAGCACCCCGAGATACGCAGTATTTT.

In regard to this clone: A read error may account for a junction end that differs from germline. This sequence joins TRBV7-7 and TRBJ2-5, with a weak D call TRBD2 (5 bases). Germline V lookup: CDR1 SSHAT, CDR2 FNYEAQ (reference sequence). There are 13 residues in the CDR3. Written as DNA, the CDR3 is TGTGCTAGCAGTATTGGAGGTCAAGAGACCCAGTACTTC. Protein: CASSIGGQETQYF.

The V gene is TRBV9, the J gene TRBJ1-1, with D perhaps TRBD1 (6 bases). Per germline, CDR1 SGDLS and CDR2 YYNGEE. The CDR3 consists of 15 residues. V was clipped by 4 bases and J by 8 bases, with 21 bases between them. DNA of the CDR3: TGTGCCAGCAGCACCAGTACAGGGAACCGCGGGGAAGCTTTCTTT. Encoded protein: CASSTSTGNRGEAFF.

The rearrangement uses TRBV7-9 and TRBJ1-1, with a possible D match to TRBD1 (5 bases). The CDR3 runs to 15 residues. The germline V gene encodes CDR1 SEHNR and CDR2 FQNEAQ (reference sequence). V was shortened by 4 bases and J by 0 bases, with 12 bases between the two germline ends. The CDR3 DNA reads as TGTGCCAGCAGCTCGTCGGGACTGCTGAACACTGAAGCTTTCTTT. The encoded protein is CASSSSGLLNTEAFF.

Only one count was recorded for this clone. The chain is built from TRBV6-6 and TRBJ1-4; TRBD1 aligns across 9 bases. The CDR3 is 14 amino acids. Germline V gene data show CDR1 as MNHNY and CDR2 as SVGAGI (reference sequence). The ends lost 6 bases at V and 11 bases at J; junction bases unmatched: 10. In DNA, the CDR3 is TGTGCCAGCAGACAGACAGGGGGAACAGATAAACTGTTTTTT. It specifies CASRQTGGTDKLFF.

This clone was recorded only once. V gene TRBV6-5 combines with J gene TRBJ1-3, with 9 bases lining up with TRBD1. Germline trimming cut 2 bases from V and 4 bases from J; bases unmatched to any gene: 3. CDR1 and CDR2 from the germline V gene are MNHEY and SVGAGI. The CDR3 is made up of 15 amino acids. The CDR3 region has the DNA TGTGCCAGCAGTTACCTGGGGACAGGGGGAAACACCATATATTTT. Translated, it gives CASSYLGTGGNTIYF.

This clone was seen once. This rearrangement joins TRBV30 to TRBJ2-1, with 8 positions matching TRBD2. V shed 2 bases and J 9 bases; nucleotides not matched to a gene: 12. In germline, CDR1 is GTSNPN, CDR2 SVGIG (reference sequence). The CDR3 is made up of 15 amino acids. In nucleotides, the CDR3 is TGTGCCTGGAGTCCCCGGACTAGCTTTAGGGGTGAGCAGTTCTTC. Amino acids: CAWSPRTSFRGEQFF.

The chain employs TRBV4-1 and TRBJ2-3; D is unresolved. Looked up from germline, CDR1 is MGHRA and CDR2 is YSYEKL. The CDR3 is 16 amino acids. The V end was cut by 1 base, the J end by 3 bases, with 14 bases between. CDR3 residues: CASSQGAGVWTDTQYF. The CDR3 DNA is TGCGCCAGCAGCCAAGGGGCAGGTGTTTGGACAGATACGCAGTATTTT.

J is TRBJ2-7 and V is TRBV10-3, with TRBD2 as a possible D gene (6 bases). The germline CDR1 and CDR2 sequences are ENHRY and SYGVKD. The CDR3 covers 14 residues. Trimming stripped 6 bases from V and 2 bases from J, with 14 bases between. The CDR3: CAIRTGTLTYEQYF. The CDR3 DNA is TGTGCCATCAGGACCGGGACTTTAACCTACGAGCAGTACTTC.

This clone appeared a single time. V gene TRBV7-6 combines with J gene TRBJ2-1, with 7 bases lining up with TRBD1. Germline CDR1 reads SGHVS; CDR2 reads FNYEAQ. The CDR3 runs to 18 residues. V shed 0 bases and J 6 bases; nucleotides not matched to a gene: 14. The DNA of the CDR3 is TGTGCCAGCAGCTTAGCCAACTTGACAGGGCTCTTGGCCAATGAGCAGTTCTTC. Translating gives CASSLANLTGLLANEQFF.

This sequence joins TRBV4-1 and TRBJ1-6, with 8 positions matching TRBD1. CDR3 size: 14 residues. Germline-derived CDR1 and CDR2 are MGHRA and YSYEKL. The V and J ends lost 6 bases and 9 bases, in that order; junction bases with no gene match: 7. CDR3: CASREAGGSSPLHF. DNA of the CDR3: TGCGCCAGCAGAGAGGCAGGGGGCTCTTCACCCCTCCACTTT.